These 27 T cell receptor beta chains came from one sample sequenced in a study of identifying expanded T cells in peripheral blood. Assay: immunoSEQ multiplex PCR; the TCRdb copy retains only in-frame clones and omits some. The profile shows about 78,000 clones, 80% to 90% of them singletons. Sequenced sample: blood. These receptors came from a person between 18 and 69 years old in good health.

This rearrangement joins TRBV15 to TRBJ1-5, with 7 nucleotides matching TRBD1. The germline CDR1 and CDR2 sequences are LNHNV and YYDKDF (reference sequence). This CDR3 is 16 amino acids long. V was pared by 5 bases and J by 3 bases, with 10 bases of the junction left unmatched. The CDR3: CATSSNPQGTNQPQHF. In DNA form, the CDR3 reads TGTGCCACCAGCTCCAACCCACAGGGGACCAATCAGCCCCAGCATTTT.

The CDR3 protein is CASSPLRDSTYEQYF. In nucleotides, the CDR3 is TGCGCCAGCAGCCCCCTCCGGGACAGCACCTACGAGCAGTACTTC. The chain employs TRBV4-3 and TRBJ2-7, with 7 bases identical to TRBD1. Looked up from germline, CDR1 is LGHNA and CDR2 is YSLEER. Trimming cost V 4 bases and J 2 bases; bases outside gene matches: 8. CDR3 length: 15 amino acids.

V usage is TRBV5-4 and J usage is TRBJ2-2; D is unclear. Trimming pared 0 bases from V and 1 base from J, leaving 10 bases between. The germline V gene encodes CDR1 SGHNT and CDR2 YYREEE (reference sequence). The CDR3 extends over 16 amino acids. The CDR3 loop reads CASSLVLSWNTGELFF. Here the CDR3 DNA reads TGTGCCAGCAGCTTGGTCCTGTCTTGGAACACCGGGGAGCTGTTTTTT.

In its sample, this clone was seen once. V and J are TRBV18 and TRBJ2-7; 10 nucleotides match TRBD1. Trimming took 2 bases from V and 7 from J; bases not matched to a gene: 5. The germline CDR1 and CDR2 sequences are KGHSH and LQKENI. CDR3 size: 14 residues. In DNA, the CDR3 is TGTGCCAGCTCACCAGGGGACAGGGGCCGTGAGCAGTACTTC. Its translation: CASSPGDRGREQYF. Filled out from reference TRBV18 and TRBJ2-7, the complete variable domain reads NAGVMQNPRHLVRRRGQEARLRCSPMKGHSHVYWYRQLPEEGLKFMVYLQKENIIDESGMPKERFSAEFPKEGPSILRIQQVVRGDSAAYFCASSPGDRGREQYFGPGTRLTVT.

The CDR3 bases are TGTGCCAGCAGCGTTCTGGGAGTTAGCAATCAGCCCCAGCATTTT. Its translation: CASSVLGVSNQPQHF. V usage is TRBV7-8 and J usage is TRBJ1-5; D ambiguous. The germline V gene encodes CDR1 SGHVS and CDR2 FQNEAQ. CDR3 length equals 15 residues. V was trimmed by 5 bases and J by 0 bases, leaving 11 bases between them.

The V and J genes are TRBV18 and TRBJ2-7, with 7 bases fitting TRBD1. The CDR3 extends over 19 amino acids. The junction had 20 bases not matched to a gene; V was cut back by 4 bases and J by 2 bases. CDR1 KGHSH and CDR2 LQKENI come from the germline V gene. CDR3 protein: CASSLGRQGLSLETYEQYF. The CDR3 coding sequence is TGTGCCAGCTCACTAGGACGACAGGGCCTAAGTTTAGAAACCTACGAGCAGTACTTC.

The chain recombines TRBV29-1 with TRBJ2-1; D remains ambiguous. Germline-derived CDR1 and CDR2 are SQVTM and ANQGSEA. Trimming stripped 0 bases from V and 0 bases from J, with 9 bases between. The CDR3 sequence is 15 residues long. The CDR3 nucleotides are TGCAGCGTTGAAGATACGGGCCGCTCCTACAATGAGCAGTTCTTC. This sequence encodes CSVEDTGRSYNEQFF.

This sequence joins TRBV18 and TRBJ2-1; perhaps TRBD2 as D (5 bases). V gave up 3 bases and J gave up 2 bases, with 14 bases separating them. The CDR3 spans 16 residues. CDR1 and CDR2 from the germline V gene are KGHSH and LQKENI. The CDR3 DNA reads TGTGCCAGCTCACCTAGGATAGCGCGAGCCTACAATGAGCAGTTCTTC. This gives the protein CASSPRIARAYNEQFF.

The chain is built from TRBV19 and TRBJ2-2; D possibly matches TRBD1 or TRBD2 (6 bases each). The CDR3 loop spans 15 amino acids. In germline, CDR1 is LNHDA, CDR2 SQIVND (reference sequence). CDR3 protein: CLTGGGLTGTGELFF. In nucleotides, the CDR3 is TGTTTAACCGGAGGGGGTCTAACGGGCACCGGGGAGCTGTTTTTT.

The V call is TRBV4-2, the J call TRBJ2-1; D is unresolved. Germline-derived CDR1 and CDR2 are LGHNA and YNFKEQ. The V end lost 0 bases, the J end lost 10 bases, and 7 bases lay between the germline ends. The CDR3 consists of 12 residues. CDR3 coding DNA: TGTGCCAGCAGCCAAGAGGTGGGGGAGCAGTTCTTC. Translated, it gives CASSQEVGEQFF.

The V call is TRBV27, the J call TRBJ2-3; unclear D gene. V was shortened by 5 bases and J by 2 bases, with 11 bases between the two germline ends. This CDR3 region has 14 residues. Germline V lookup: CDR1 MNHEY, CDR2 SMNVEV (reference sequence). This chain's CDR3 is CASSPRLYTDTQYF. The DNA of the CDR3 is TGTGCCAGCAGTCCTAGACTCTACACAGATACGCAGTATTTT.

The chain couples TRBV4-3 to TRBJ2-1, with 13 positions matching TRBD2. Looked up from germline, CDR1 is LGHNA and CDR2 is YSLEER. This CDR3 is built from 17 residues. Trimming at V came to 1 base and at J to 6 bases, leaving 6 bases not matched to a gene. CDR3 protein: CASSQAFGLAGVNEQFF. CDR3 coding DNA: TGCGCCAGCAGCCAAGCCTTCGGACTAGCGGGAGTCAATGAGCAGTTCTTC.

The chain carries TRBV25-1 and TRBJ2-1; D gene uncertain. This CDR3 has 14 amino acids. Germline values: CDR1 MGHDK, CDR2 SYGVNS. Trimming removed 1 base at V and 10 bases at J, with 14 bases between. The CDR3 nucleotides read TGTGCCAGCAGTGAATTTGGCAGGCAAGTAGAGCAGTTCTTC. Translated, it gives CASSEFGRQVEQFF.

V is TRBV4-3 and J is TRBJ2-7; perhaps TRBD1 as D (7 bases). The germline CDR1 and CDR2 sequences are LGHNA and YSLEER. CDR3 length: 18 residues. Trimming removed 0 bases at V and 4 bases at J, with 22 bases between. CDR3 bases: TGCGCCAGCAGCCAAGACCTAGGGGCAGGGGGGCTTGGGTACGAGCAGTACTTC. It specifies CASSQDLGAGGLGYEQYF.

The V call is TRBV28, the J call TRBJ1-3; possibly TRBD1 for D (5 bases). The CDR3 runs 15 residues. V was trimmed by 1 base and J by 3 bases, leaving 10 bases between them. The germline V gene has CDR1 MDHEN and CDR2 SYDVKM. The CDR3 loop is CASSLYQDSGNTIYF. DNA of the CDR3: TGTGCCAGCAGTTTATATCAAGACAGTGGAAACACCATATATTTT.

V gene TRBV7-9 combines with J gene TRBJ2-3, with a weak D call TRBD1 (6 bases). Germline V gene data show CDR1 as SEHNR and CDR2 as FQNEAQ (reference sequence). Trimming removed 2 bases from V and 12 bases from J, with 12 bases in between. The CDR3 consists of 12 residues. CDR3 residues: CASSLNREHQYF. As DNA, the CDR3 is TGTGCCAGCAGCTTAAACAGGGAGCACCAGTATTTT.

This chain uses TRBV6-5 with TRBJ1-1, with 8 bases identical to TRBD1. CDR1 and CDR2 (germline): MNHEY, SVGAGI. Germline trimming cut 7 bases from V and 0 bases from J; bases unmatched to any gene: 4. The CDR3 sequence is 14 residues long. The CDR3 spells CASTMTGVNTEAFF. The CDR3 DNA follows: TGTGCCAGCACCATGACAGGGGTGAACACTGAAGCTTTCTTT.

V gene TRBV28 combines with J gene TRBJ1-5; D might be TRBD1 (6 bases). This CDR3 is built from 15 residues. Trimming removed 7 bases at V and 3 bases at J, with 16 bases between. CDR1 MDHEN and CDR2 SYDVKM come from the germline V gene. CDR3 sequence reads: CASIQGSKVNQPQHF. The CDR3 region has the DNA TGTGCCAGCATTCAGGGGAGTAAGGTCAATCAGCCCCAGCATTTT.

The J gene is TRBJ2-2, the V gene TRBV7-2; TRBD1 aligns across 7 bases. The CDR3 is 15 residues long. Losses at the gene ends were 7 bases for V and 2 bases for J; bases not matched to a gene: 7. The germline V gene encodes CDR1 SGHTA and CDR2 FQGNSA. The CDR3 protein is CASTRTGPNTGELFF. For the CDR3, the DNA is TGTGCCAGCACCAGGACAGGACCTAACACCGGGGAGCTGTTTTTT.

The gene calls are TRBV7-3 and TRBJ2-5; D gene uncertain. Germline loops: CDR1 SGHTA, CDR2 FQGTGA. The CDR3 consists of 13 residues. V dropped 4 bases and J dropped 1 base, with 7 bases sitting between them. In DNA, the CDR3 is TGTGCCAGCAGCTCGGACGGCCAAGAGACCCAGTACTTC. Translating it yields CASSSDGQETQYF. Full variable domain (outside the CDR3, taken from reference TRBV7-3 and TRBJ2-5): GAGVSQTPSNKVTEKGKYVELRCDPISGHTALYWYRQSLGQGPEFLIYFQGTGAADDSGLPNDRFFAVRPEGSVSTLKIQRTERGDSAVYLCASSSDGQETQYFGPGTRLLVL.

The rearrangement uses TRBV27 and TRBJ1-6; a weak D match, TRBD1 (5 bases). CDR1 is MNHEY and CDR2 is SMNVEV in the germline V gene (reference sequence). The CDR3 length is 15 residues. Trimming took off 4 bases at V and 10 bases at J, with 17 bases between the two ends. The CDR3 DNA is TGTGCCAGCAGTTGGTTGGCCAGCTCAGGGTCACCCCTCCACTTT. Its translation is CASSWLASSGSPLHF.

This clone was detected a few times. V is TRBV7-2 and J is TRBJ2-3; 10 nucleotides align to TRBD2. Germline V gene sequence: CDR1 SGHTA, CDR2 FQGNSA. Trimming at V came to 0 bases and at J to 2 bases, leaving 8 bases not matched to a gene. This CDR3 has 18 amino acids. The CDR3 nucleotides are TGTGCCAGCAGCTTAGCGCCTGGGACTAGCGTAAACACAGATACGCAGTATTTT. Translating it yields CASSLAPGTSVNTDTQYF.

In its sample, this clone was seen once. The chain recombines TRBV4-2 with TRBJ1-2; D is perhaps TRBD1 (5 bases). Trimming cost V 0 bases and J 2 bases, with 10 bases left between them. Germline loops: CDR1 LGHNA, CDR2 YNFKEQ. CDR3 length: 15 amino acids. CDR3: CASSQDLTENYGYTF. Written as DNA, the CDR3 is TGTGCCAGCAGCCAAGATTTGACAGAAAACTATGGCTACACCTTC.

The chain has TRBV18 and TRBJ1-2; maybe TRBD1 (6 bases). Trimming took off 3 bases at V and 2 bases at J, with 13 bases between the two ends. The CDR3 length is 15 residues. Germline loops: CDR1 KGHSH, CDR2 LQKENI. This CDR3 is CASSPSSQGNYGYTF. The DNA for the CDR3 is TGTGCCAGCTCACCCAGCTCACAGGGAAACTATGGCTACACCTTC.

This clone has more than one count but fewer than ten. The CDR3 here is CASSFLGGTGELFF. In nucleotides, the CDR3 is TGTGCCAGCAGCTTCCTCGGGGGCACCGGGGAGCTGTTTTTT. The gene calls are TRBV7-2 and TRBJ2-2; a possible D gene is TRBD2 (6 bases). CDR1 is SGHTA and CDR2 is FQGNSA in the germline V gene. V was trimmed by 3 bases and J by 4 bases, leaving 9 bases between them. The CDR3 extends over 14 amino acids.

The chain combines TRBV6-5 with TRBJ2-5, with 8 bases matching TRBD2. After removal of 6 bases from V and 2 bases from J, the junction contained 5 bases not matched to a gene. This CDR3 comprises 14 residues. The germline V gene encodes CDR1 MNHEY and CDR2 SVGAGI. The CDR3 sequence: CASSQSGSQETQYF. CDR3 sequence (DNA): TGTGCCAGCAGCCAGAGCGGGAGTCAAGAGACCCAGTACTTC.

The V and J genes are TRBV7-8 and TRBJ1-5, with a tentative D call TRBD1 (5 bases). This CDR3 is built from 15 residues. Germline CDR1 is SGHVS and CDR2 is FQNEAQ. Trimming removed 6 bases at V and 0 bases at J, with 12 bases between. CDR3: CASRKGAVSNQPQHF. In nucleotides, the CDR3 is TGTGCCAGCAGAAAAGGGGCGGTTAGCAATCAGCCCCAGCATTTT.